This TCR beta chain was found in a study of blood T cell dynamics during melanoma immunotherapy. The protocol was immunoSEQ multiplex PCR, while the TCRdb copy is restricted to in-frame clones and leaves out a portion. Here the sample spans some 16,000 clones, roughly 93% being singletons. Per the germline V gene, CDR1 is SEHNR and CDR2 is FQNEAQ (reference sequence). The germline V and J ends were trimmed by 4 bases and 7 bases, with 8 bases remaining between them. The CDR3 consists of 12 residues. This clone has only a few counts. Time point indicated: week 3, after first cycle of checkpoint inhibitor.

This specimen consisted of effector memory CD8+ T cells from blood, obtained from a patient treated with checkpoint blockade. The clonotype was recovered from a human donor with melanoma. The chain carries TRBV7-9 and TRBJ1-5; no clear D gene. CDR3 sequence (DNA): TGTGCCAGCAGCTCCGGGGTCCAGCCCCAGCATTTT. Translation gives CASSSGVQPQHF.